This T cell receptor (beta chain) was recovered during a study of cytomegalovirus exposure and HLA in healthy donors. Findings of the study overall: V- and J-gene trimming of TCR beta was linked (in a later analysis) to a missense DCLRE1C variant.

The V and J ends lost 0 bases and 2 bases respectively, with 17 bases between them. Germline assignment: CDR1 MNHGY and CDR2 SAAAGT. The CDR3 is 17 amino acids. Researchers ran the PCR with 60 Vbeta and 13 Jbeta primers. Profiled with immunoSEQ multiplex PCR; TCRdb holds only in-frame clones, not every one. The top ten hold 1.5% to 2% of the sample, which has about 210,000 clones, about three quarters seen once. As regards this clone: What it binds is not known.

The V and J genes are TRBV6-8 and TRBJ2-7; D is ambiguous. The sequenced material came from PBMCs. The clonotype comes from a male donor in good health and CMV-seronegative. The CDR3 region has the DNA TGTGCCAGCAGTTACTCCGGTTCTCCTCTCCCAACCTACGAGCAGTACTTC. Its protein product is CASSYSGSPLPTYEQYF.